These T cell receptor delta chains were read from a single sample in a study of γδ T cells in repeated Plasmodium falciparum infection. TCRdb fed the multiplex PCR reads into CATT to redo clone calling. This table has approximately 53,000 delta-chain clones, 1.7% appearing once. Sequencing was carried out using gamma-delta T cells from blood. Source of these receptors: a pool of human donors (malaria-infected and uninfected, not separated). Each CDR3 is given with its conserved first and last residue. D genes are given only for firm matches. Part of the rows lack a size; the others show once, few, many or a class for expanded clones.

>many|TRDJ1|TRDV1|TRDD3
TGTGCTCTTGGGAAAAGCGGGGGCAACCTCATACTGGGGGGTTACGCGTACACCGATAAACTCATCTTT
CALGKSGGNLILGGYAYTDKLIF
>many|TRDJ1|TRDV1|NA
TGTGCTCTTGGGGAAATTTCTCTCGTCCTCCTCTACACCGATAAACTCATCTTT
CALGEISLVLLYTDKLIF
>many|TRDJ1|TRDV1|TRDD3
TGTGCTCTTGGGCCCACCCAGCCTCCATCGCTTGGGTTGTACTGGGGGATACCGAACGGGTACACCGATAAACTCATCTTT
CALGPTQPPSLGLYWGIPNGYTDKLIF
>many|TRDJ1|TRDV1|NA
TGTGCTCTTGGGATTCTAATTGGCCTTCCCGCGTTCAGTCGGGCCTACTACACCGATAAACTCATCTTT
CALGILIGLPAFSRAYYTDKLIF
>NA|TRDJ2|TRDV1|TRDD3
TGTGCTCTTGGGGCCTTCAAACCTACACTGGGGGATACCCCTCCCCTCCTAACAGCACAGCTCTTCTTC
CALGAFKPTLGDTPPLLTAQLFF
>many|TRDJ1|TRDV1|TRDD3
TGTGCTCTTGGGGAACTAGAGGGTGAGCTGGGGGAAACCGATAAACTCATCTTT
CALGELEGELGETDKLIF
>many|TRDJ1|TRDV1|NA
TGTGCTCTTGGGGAATCGAAACCTAAACACACCGATAAACTCATCTTT
CALGESKPKHTDKLIF
>many|TRDJ1|TRDV1|TRDD3
TGTGCTCTTGGGGCGTACCTCCCGTCCTACGACCTCTGGGGGAATACCGATAAACTCATCTTT
CALGAYLPSYDLWGNTDKLIF
>medium-sized|TRDJ1|TRDV1|NA
TGTGCTCTTGGGGAACTCCTAGTAGTCCAGGGAAAACTCATCTTT
CALGELLVVQGKLIF
>many|TRDJ1|TRDV1|NA
TGTGCTATTAGGGACAGGGGGCACCTGTACACCAATAAACTCATCTTT
CAIRDRGHLYTNKLIF
>medium-sized|TRDJ1|TRDV3|TRDD3
TGTGCCTTTTTTATGACTCTACTGGGGGATACCGATAAACTCATCTTT
CAFFMTLLGDTDKLIF
>many|TRDJ1|TRDV3|TRDD3
TGTGCCTGCACTTCGTTCGTCACTGGTACTGGGGGCCACCTTAAGAGTAAACTCATCTTT
CACTSFVTGTGGHLKSKLIF
>many|TRDJ1|TRDV1|NA
TGTGCTCTTGGGGAACCTGTTACGACCGGGGAAGATAAACTCATCTTT
CALGEPVTTGEDKLIF
>medium-sized|TRDJ1|TRDV1|TRDD3
TGTGCTCTTGGGGATACTAGGGGGTACTGGGGGATCACGCGGGATGACGATAAACTCATCTTT
CALGDTRGYWGITRDDDKLIF
>medium-sized|TRDJ3|TRDV2|TRDD3
TGTGCCTGTGACACCGCGCTGGGGATACCCCGCTCCTGGGACACCCGACAGATGTTTTTC
CACDTALGIPRSWDTRQMFF
>many|TRDJ3|TRDV2|TRDD3
TGTGCCTGTGACAAAGTACTGGGGGATCCTCCCCTCTCCTGGGACACCCGACAGATGTTTTTC
CACDKVLGDPPLSWDTRQMFF
>medium-sized|TRDJ1|TRAV14/DV4|NA
TGTGCAATGAGAAAATTCAAGTACTGGGCGACGGGCGATAAACTCATCTTT
CAMRKFKYWATGDKLIF
>many|TRDJ1|TRDV1|TRDD3
TGTGCTCTTGGGGAACCCCCCTTTGGGGGGATACAAGGCGCCTACACCGATAAACTCATCTTT
CALGEPPFGGIQGAYTDKLIF
>many|TRDJ2|TRDV1|TRDD3
TGTGCTCTTGGGTCTGGTTACTGGGGGCCCCGAGCACAACTCTTCTTT
CALGSGYWGPRAQLFF
>many|TRDJ1|TRDV1|TRDD3
TGTGCTCTTAGGGAACTTGGCTTCCTTTACCTGAGACTGGGGGATTCCAACACCGATAAACTCATCTTT
CALRELGFLYLRLGDSNTDKLIF
>many|TRDJ1|TRDV3|TRDD3
TGTGCCTTCCGAAAAGGGCTTCCGCTATACTGGGGGTTTTACCTCGTCTCCCCGTACACCGATAAACTCATCTTT
CAFRKGLPLYWGFYLVSPYTDKLIF
>medium-sized|TRDJ1|TRDV3|TRDD2
TGTGCCTTCACAGCTCTAAGGCCTTCCTATATACGTACCGGCATTGCTCGGTACACCGATAAACTCATCTTT
CAFTALRPSYIRTGIARYTDKLIF
>many|TRDJ1|TRDV1|NA
TGTGCTCTTGGGGAAGAGCTCCTCCTAGGTCCTAACACCGGTAAACTCATCTTT
CALGEELLLGPNTGKLIF
>many|TRDJ1|TRDV1|TRDD3
TGTGCTCTTGGGGAGCAGCTACTTCTCCATACTGGGGGATACCTGTACACCGATAAACTCATCTTT
CALGEQLLLHTGGYLYTDKLIF
>large|TRDJ1|TRDV2|TRDD3
TGTGCCTGTGACAACCGCCTACTGGGGTTTAACACCGATAAACTCATCTTT
CACDNRLLGFNTDKLIF
>many|TRDJ1|TRDV1|NA
TGTGCTCTTGGGGATTCGGCCTTCCCCCTTCCCCGCAGGGACACCGATAAACTCATCTTT
CALGDSAFPLPRRDTDKLIF
>many|TRDJ1|TRDV1|TRDD3
TGTGCTCTTGGATATGACTACTGGGGGACGAGGCGCAGTAAACTCATCTTT
CALGYDYWGTRRSKLIF
>many|TRDJ1|TRDV1|TRDD3
TGTGCTCTTGGGGACCTCATATACTGGGGGACACCCGATAAACTCATCTTT
CALGDLIYWGTPDKLIF
>medium-sized|TRDJ1|TRDV1|TRDD3
TGTGCTCTTGGGGAAAATTCCTGCGGCCTTCTCCTGTGGGGGATACAGAAACTCATCTTT
CALGENSCGLLLWGIQKLIF
>many|TRDJ1|TRDV1|NA
TGTGCTCTTGGGTCCTACGGTAGTCCCCCTAAGTACACCGATAAACTCATCTTT
CALGSYGSPPKYTDKLIF
>many|TRDJ1|TRDV1|TRDD3
TGTGCTCTTGGGGAAAATACAGCTGCGACTGGGGGATTGAGCGGTAAACTCATCTTT
CALGENTAATGGLSGKLIF
>many|TRDJ2|TRDV1|NA
TGTGCTCTTGGGGAACTAGGTTTGTGGTGGGCCCTCCTTTTGACAGCACAACTCTTCTTT
CALGELGLWWALLLTAQLFF
>many|TRDJ1|TRDV1|NA
TGTGCTCTTGGGGAACCCCCCTTCCCCCATTACTGGTCCGATAAACTCATCTTT
CALGEPPFPHYWSDKLIF
>few|TRDJ1|TRDV1|NA
TGTGCTCTTGGGGACCCCTCCTTTCATGAGGTGAAAAGGGATAAACTCATCTTT
CALGDPSFHEVKRDKLIF
>many|TRDJ1|TRDV3|NA
TGTGCCTTCTTCCGAGCGGTCCTACGGTCCGCCTACGGTAAACTCATCTTT
CAFFRAVLRSAYGKLIF
>many|TRDJ1|TRDV2|NA
TGTGCCTGTGACAAACTTCCTACAAAGTACTGGGGGAGATACACCGATAAACTCATCTTT
CACDKLPTKYWGRYTDKLIF
>medium-sized|TRDJ1|TRDV3|NA
TGTGCCTTCAATCACCTTCTTCCTCCGTCGGTACTCTCAAATATCGGAGGTTGGAGACTCATCTTT
CAFNHLLPPSVLSNIGGWRLIF
>few|TRDJ1|TRDV1|TRDD3
TGTGCTCTTGGGGAACTACGGCTGGACTGGGGGATACGCTTTAAAACCGATAAAGTAATCTTT
CALGELRLDWGIRFKTDKVIF
>many|TRDJ1|TRDV1|TRDD2
TGTGCTCTTGGGGAGGCCTTCCTACGTTGGAAGAACGCGGCGGGCCCCGATAAACTCATCTTT
CALGEAFLRWKNAAGPDKLIF
>many|TRDJ2|TRDV1|TRDD3
TGTGCTCTTGGCGAAACCGGTTCTTGGGGGATACGCAGAACACAACTCTTCTTT
CALGETGSWGIRRTQLFF
>many|TRDJ1|TRDV1|TRDD3
TGTGCTCTTGGGACTCCTCCGAGGGGGATACGATACACCGATAAACTCATCTTT
CALGTPPRGIRYTDKLIF